This TCR beta chain emerged from a study of control samples from healthy donors and cancer patients. Some clones are missing from TCRdb's copy, which holds only in-frame ones; the method was immunoSEQ multiplex PCR. The sample yields 100,000 to 150,000 clones, roughly 92% seen once. The germline V gene encodes CDR1 LNHDA and CDR2 SQIVND (reference sequence). The CDR3 totals 13 residues. J lost 4 bases, V lost 5 bases, and 3 bases had no gene match. Sample: blood. The TCR was taken from a man younger than 30 in good health. This chain joins TRBV19 and TRBJ1-2; 8 positions match TRBD1. The CDR3 here is CASSLDRAYGYTF. CDR3 DNA sequence: TGTGCCAGTAGTTTGGACAGGGCCTATGGCTACACCTTC. The full variable domain, in which reference TRBV19 and TRBJ1-2 provide the parts outside the CDR3, is DGGITQSPKYLFRKEGQNVTLSCEQNLNHDAMYWYRQDPGQGLRLIYYSQIVNDFQKGDIAEGYSVSREKKESFPLTVTSAQKNPTAFYLCASSLDRAYGYTFGSGTRLTVV.